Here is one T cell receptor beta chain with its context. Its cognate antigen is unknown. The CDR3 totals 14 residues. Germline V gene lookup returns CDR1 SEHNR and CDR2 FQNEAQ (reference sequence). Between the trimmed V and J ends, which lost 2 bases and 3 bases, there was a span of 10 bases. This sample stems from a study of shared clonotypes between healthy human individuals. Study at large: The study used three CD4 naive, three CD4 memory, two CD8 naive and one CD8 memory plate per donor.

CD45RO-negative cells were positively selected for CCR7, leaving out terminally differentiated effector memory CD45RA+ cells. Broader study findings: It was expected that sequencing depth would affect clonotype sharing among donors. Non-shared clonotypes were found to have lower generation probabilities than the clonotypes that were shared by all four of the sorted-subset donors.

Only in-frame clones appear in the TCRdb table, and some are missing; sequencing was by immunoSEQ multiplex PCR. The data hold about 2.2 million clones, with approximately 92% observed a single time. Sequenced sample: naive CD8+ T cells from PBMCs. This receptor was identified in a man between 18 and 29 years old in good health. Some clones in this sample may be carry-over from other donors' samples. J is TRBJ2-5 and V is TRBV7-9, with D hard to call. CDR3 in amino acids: CASSLLRLEETQYF. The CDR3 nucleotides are TGTGCCAGCAGCTTACTTCGCCTTGAAGAGACCCAGTACTTC.